The table lists the clone carrying this T cell receptor (beta chain) with many counts. Looked up from germline, CDR1 is DFQATT and CDR2 is SNEGSKA (reference sequence). The CDR3 has 14 amino acids. Trimming took 5 bases from V and 4 from J, leaving 15 bases between them. This sample stems from a study of metastatic and nonmetastatic thyroid tumors. Thyroid surgery was performed in patients who had received no treatment beforehand. TCRdb reprocessed the PCR reads using MiXCR. The data show tens of thousands of clones, around 13% seen once. This receptor was obtained from a female donor with papillary thyroid cancer or a benign thyroid nodule (not recorded which). Some clones in this sample may be carry-over from other donors' samples. This chain uses TRBV20-1 with TRBJ2-1; possible D gene TRBD2, 8 bases. Material: tumor tissue. CDR3 loop: CSAGGQRGYNEQFF. CDR3 DNA: TGCAGTGCTGGGGGACAGCGGGGGTACAATGAGCAGTTCTTC.